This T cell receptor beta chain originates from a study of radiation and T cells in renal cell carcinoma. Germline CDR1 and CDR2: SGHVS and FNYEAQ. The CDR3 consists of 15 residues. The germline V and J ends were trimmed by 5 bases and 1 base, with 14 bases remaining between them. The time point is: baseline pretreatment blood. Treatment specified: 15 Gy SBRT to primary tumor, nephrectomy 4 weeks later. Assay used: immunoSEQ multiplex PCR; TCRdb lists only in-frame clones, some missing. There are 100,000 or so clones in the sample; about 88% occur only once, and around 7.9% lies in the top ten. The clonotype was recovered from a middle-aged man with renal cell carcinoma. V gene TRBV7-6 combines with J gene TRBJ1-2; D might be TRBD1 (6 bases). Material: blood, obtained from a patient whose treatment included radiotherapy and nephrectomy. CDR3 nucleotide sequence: TGTGCCAGCAGCCCTGGGACACCTCTTAACTATGGCTACACCTTC. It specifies CASSPGTPLNYGYTF.